The 7 T cell receptor beta chains listed next were all sequenced from one sample in a study of response to subunit inactivated influenza vaccine. TCRdb recomputed calls from the RT-PCR reads with MiXCR, one row per CDR3 protein. The sample lists under 200,000 distinct CDR3 sequences, approximately 10% occurring once. Material: non-naive T cells sorted from PBMCs, obtained about 40 days after vaccination. All receptors come from a man between 50 and 59 years old who received an inactivated influenza vaccine.

In this sample, this clonotype turned up once. The rearrangement links TRBV29-1 to TRBJ2-1; possibly TRBD1 or TRBD2 for D (6 bases each). This CDR3 is 14 amino acids long. Trimming removed 6 bases at V and 3 bases at J, with 15 bases between. The V gene's germline CDR1 is SQVTM and CDR2 ANQGSEA. The DNA of the CDR3 is TGCAGCGTATTCGGGGGACAATACTACAATGAGCAGTTCTTC. Its translation: CSVFGGQYYNEQFF.

This clonotype was counted between two and nine times. The rearrangement uses TRBV7-2 and TRBJ2-1; D perhaps matches TRBD2 (6 bases). Germline V gives CDR1 SGHTA, CDR2 FQGNSA. Deletions cut 8 bases from V and 4 bases from J, with 15 bases between. There are 14 residues in the CDR3. The CDR3 sequence is CASLPVSGYNEQFF. The CDR3, as DNA: TGTGCCAGCTTGCCCGTTAGCGGATACAATGAGCAGTTCTTC. Full variable domain (rest looked up from reference TRBV7-2 and TRBJ2-1): GAGVSQSPSNKVTEKGKDVELRCDPISGHTALYWYRQSLGQGLEFLIYFQGNSAPDKSGLPSDRFSAERTGGSVSTLTIQRTQQEDSAVYLCASLPVSGYNEQFFGPGTRLTVL.

This clonotype was counted ten times or more. The rearrangement links TRBV2 to TRBJ1-2; the match to TRBD1 covers 8 bases. CDR1 and CDR2 from the germline V gene are SNHLY and FYNNEI. V shed 3 bases and J 2 bases; nucleotides not matched to a gene: 5. The CDR3 runs 15 residues. In DNA form, the CDR3 reads TGTGCCAGCAGTGAGGGAACAGGGGGGAACTATGGCTACACCTTC. It translates to CASSEGTGGNYGYTF.

This clonotype was counted many times. Here the CDR3 reads CASSKGGGTRNYGYTF. In DNA form, the CDR3 reads TGTGCCAGCAGCAAGGGAGGTGGCACCCGAAACTATGGCTACACCTTC. The chain couples TRBV7-2 to TRBJ1-2; D call uncertain. Per germline, CDR1 SGHTA and CDR2 FQGNSA. Trimming stripped 5 bases from V and 2 bases from J, with 18 bases between. This CDR3 is 16 amino acids long.

V is TRBV5-1 and J is TRBJ2-7; perhaps D is TRBD1 or TRBD2 (5 bases each). Germline V gene data show CDR1 as SGHRS and CDR2 as YFSETQ. V gave up 0 bases and J gave up 3 bases, with 16 bases separating them. The CDR3 consists of 16 residues. The DNA for the CDR3 is TGCGCCAGCAGCTTGGCCACGAGGGGTTCCAGCTACGAGCAGTACTTC. Its protein is CASSLATRGSSYEQYF.

This clonotype came up many times. The chain recombines TRBV12-3 or TRBV12-4 with TRBJ1-4; D uncertain. CDR3 size: 12 residues. Trimming cost V 9 bases and J 8 bases, with 13 bases left between them. The CDR3 loop is CASRKAREKLFF. For the CDR3, the DNA is TGTGCCAGTCGGAAGGCGCGGGAAAAACTGTTTTTT.

The chain links TRBV7-9 to TRBJ2-1, with D possibly called TRBD1 or TRBD2 (5 bases each). Germline V gene lookup returns CDR1 SEHNR and CDR2 FQNEAQ (reference sequence). This CDR3 is 15 amino acids long. The germline V and J ends were trimmed by 5 bases and 9 bases, with 20 bases remaining between them. The CDR3, as DNA: TGTGCCAGCAGCCGAGACCTCTTGGGACGACGTGAGCAGTTCTTC. Protein: CASSRDLLGRREQFF.